This paragraph reports one T cell receptor (beta chain). The sample originates from a study of blood T cell repertoires in COVID-19. The study drew participants aged about 18 to 89 years from some 24 US areas. Which cohort a participant joined came from the clinical history participants gave. Individuals in the exposed group had encountered a COVID-19 case within 2 weeks preceding study entry. CDR3 size: 15 residues. Germline V gene data show CDR1 as GTSNPN and CDR2 as SVGIG (reference sequence). Trimming cost V 1 base and J 4 bases; bases outside gene matches: 9. Here immunoSEQ multiplex PCR was the method, and the copy in TCRdb shows in-frame clones only, minus some. The table records approximately 300,000 clones, about 85% of them present only once.

Sequencing was done on a sample of PBMCs or T cells enriched from blood (not recorded which). This chain joins TRBV30 and TRBJ1-1, with 7 bases aligning to TRBD1. This clonotype originated in a woman aged 25-40 years who had been exposed to COVID-19. CDR3 region: CAWSGMTGKGTEAFF. The CDR3 DNA follows: TGTGCCTGGAGTGGAATGACAGGGAAGGGCACTGAAGCTTTCTTT.